A single sample is the source of the 3 T cell receptor beta chains below, sequenced in a study of T cells in Graves' hyperthyroidism and ophthalmopathy. TCR beta CDR3 region amplification was performed from RNA transcripts. A first-round RT-PCR of the TCR CDR3 used the HTBI primer set. MiXCR was run by TCRdb on the multiplex PCR reads, yielding one entry per CDR3 protein. The repertoire holds 300,000 to 400,000 distinct CDR3 sequences, with roughly 20% as singletons. The sample comprised blood. The receptors were sampled from a woman between 45 and 65 years old with Graves' hyperthyroidism.

This clonotype showed up many times. The chain carries TRBV5-6 and TRBJ2-7, with 9 bases lining up with TRBD1. The CDR3 length is 14 residues. The V and J ends lost 2 bases and 5 bases, in that order; junction bases with no gene match: 5. Per the germline V gene, CDR1 is SGHDT and CDR2 is YYEEEE. CDR3 protein: CASSFGQGSHEQYF. DNA of the CDR3: TGTGCCAGCAGCTTCGGACAGGGGAGCCACGAGCAGTACTTC.

This clonotype has at least ten counts. The chain carries TRBV11-1 and TRBJ1-1; D unresolved. The V end was cut by 5 bases, the J end by 6 bases, with 7 bases between. The V gene's germline CDR1 is SGHAT and CDR2 FQDESV (reference sequence). This CDR3 contains 11 residues. The CDR3, as DNA: TGTGCCAGCAGCGCCCACGCTGAAGCTTTCTTT. Translating it yields CASSAHAEAFF.

The V and J genes are TRBV24-1 and TRBJ2-6; D is unclear. Looked up from germline, CDR1 is KGHDR and CDR2 is SFDVKD. The CDR3 totals 13 residues. The ends were cut back, 12 bases at V and 0 bases at J, with 8 bases in the middle. DNA for the CDR3: TGTGCCGCCGGGTCCTCTGGGGCCAACGTCCTGACTTTC. Amino acids: CAAGSSGANVLTF.